This entry concerns a single T cell receptor beta chain. This entry belongs to a study of cytomegalovirus exposure and HLA in healthy donors. On the study more broadly: The 500 to 750 first-cohort repertoires and the 130 or so validation repertoires shared the same platform, a later analysis reported.

With V trimmed by 5 bases and J by 4 bases, 8 bases remained unmatched. Germline CDR1 is MGHRA and CDR2 is YSYEKL. CDR3 length equals 16 residues. Assay used: immunoSEQ multiplex PCR; TCRdb lists only in-frame clones, some missing. This repertoire shows fewer than 90,000 clones, 84% found once; its top ten account for around 10%. The source material was PBMCs. The V gene is TRBV4-1, the J gene TRBJ2-7, with TRBD2 matching 13 bases. The receptor was isolated from a woman aged 18 to 35 in good health and CMV-seropositive. CDR3 bases: TGCGCCAGCAGCTTTCGTCGGACTAGCGGGGGTTACGAGCAGTACTTC. Protein: CASSFRRTSGGYEQYF.